This TCR beta chain originates from a study of cytomegalovirus exposure and HLA in healthy donors. From germline, CDR1 is SEHNR and CDR2 FQNEAQ (reference sequence). The ends lost 2 bases at V and 1 base at J; junction bases unmatched: 9. This CDR3 has 17 amino acids. Only one count was recorded for this clone. Primers for the PCR totalled 60 Vbeta and 13 Jbeta. The table came from immunoSEQ multiplex PCR; TCRdb's copy has only in-frame clones and leaves some out. The sample consists of under 200,000 clones, 60% to 80% of them appearing once. The sample consisted of PBMCs. The source of this sequence is a man aged 55 to 70 in good health and CMV-seronegative. The rearrangement uses TRBV7-9 and TRBJ1-1; 8 positions match TRBD1. CDR3 loop: CASSLNPQGATNTEAFF. CDR3 nucleotides: TGTGCCAGCAGCTTAAATCCTCAGGGGGCTACGAACACTGAAGCTTTCTTT.